The sequence of this T cell receptor (beta chain) was determined in a study of T cell repertoires in ileal Crohn's disease. About the study: Thiopurines (under 12) or anti-TNF agents (approximately 20) were given postoperatively to about half. From the resection specimen's proximal margin, biopsies were taken as MI. Per sample, roughly 500 nanograms of biopsy DNA were TCRB immunosequenced. Study-level findings and limits: High-frequency clones were more common in sorted CD8 than CD4 cells.

As to time point: proximal margin of the surgical specimen (macroscopically non-inflamed). Trimming pared 4 bases from V and 0 bases from J, leaving 9 bases between. The germline CDR1 and CDR2 sequences are LGHNA and YNFKEQ. CDR3 length: 14 amino acids. Concerning this clone: Its antigen is undetermined.

This table comes from immunoSEQ multiplex PCR, and its TCRdb copy is limited to in-frame clones, with some not included. The data hold roughly 3,100 clones, with approximately 91% observed a single time. The source of this sequence is an adult with Crohn's disease. The chain carries TRBV4-2 and TRBJ2-5; D is perhaps TRBD1 (5 bases). Specimen: ileal tissue. The CDR3 is CASSPQGYQETQYF. Here the CDR3 DNA reads TGTGCCAGCAGCCCGCAGGGCTACCAAGAGACCCAGTACTTC.